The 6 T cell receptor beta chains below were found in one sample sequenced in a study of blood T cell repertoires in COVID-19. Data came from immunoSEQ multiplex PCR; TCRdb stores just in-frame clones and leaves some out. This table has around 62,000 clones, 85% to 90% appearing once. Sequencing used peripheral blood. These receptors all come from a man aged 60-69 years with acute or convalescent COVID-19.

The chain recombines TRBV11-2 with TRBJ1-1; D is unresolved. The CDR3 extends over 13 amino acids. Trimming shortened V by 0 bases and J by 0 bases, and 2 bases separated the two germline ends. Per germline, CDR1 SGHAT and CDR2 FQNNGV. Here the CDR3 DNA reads TGTGCCAGCAGCTTAGATATGAACACTGAAGCTTTCTTT. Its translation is CASSLDMNTEAFF. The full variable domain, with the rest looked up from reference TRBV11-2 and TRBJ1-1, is EAGVAQSPRYKIIEKRQSVAFWCNPISGHATLYWYQQILGQGPKLLIQFQNNGVVDDSQLPKDRFSAERLKGVDSTLKIQPAKLEDSAVYLCASSLDMNTEAFFGQGTRLTVV.

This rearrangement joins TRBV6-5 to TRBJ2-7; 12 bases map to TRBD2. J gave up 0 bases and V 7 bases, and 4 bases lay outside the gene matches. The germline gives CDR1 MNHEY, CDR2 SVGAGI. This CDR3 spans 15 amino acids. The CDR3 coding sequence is TGTGCCAGCATCTCGACTAGCGGGAGCTCCTACGAGCAGTACTTC. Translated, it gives CASISTSGSSYEQYF.

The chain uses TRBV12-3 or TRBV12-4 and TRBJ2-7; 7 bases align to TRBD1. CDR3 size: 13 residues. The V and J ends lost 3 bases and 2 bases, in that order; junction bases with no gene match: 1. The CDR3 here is CASSLTGPYEQYF. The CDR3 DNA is TGTGCCAGCAGTTTGACAGGGCCCTACGAGCAGTACTTC.

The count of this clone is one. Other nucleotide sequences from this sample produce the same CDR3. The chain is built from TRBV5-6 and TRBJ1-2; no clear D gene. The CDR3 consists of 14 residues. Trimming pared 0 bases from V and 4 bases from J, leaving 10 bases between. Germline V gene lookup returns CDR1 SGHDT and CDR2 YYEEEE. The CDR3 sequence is CASSLGPTSYGYTF. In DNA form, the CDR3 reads TGTGCCAGCAGCTTGGGGCCGACTAGCTATGGCTACACCTTC.

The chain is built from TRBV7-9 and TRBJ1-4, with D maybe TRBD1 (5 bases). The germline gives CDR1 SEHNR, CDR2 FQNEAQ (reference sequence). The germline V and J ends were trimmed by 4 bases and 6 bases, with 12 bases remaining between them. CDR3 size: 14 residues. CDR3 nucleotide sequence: TGTGCCAGCAGCTCCGGGACTGGGGATGAAAAACTGTTTTTT. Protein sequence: CASSSGTGDEKLFF.

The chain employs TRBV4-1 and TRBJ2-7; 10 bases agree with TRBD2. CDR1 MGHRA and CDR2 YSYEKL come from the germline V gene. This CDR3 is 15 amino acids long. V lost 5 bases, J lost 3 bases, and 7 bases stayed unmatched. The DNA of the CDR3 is TGCGCCAGCAGCTCACTAGCGGGGACGGGCTACGAGCAGTACTTC. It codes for CASSSLAGTGYEQYF.